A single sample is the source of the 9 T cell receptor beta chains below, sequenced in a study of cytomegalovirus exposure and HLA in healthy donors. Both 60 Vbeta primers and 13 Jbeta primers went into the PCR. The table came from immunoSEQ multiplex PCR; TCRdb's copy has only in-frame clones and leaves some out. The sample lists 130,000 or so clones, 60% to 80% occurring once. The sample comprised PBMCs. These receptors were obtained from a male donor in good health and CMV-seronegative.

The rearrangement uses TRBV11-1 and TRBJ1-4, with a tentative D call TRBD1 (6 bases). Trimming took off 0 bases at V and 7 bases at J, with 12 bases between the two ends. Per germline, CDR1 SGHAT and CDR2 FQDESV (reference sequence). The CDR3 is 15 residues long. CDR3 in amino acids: CASSLAQGRAEKLFF. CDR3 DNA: TGTGCCAGCAGCTTAGCGCAGGGGCGCGCTGAAAAACTGTTTTTT.

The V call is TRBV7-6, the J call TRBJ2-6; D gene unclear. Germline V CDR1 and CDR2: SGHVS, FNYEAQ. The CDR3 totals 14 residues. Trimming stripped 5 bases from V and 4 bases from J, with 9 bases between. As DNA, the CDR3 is TGTGCCAGCAGCGTAATCTCGGGGGCCAACGTCCTGACTTTC. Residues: CASSVISGANVLTF.

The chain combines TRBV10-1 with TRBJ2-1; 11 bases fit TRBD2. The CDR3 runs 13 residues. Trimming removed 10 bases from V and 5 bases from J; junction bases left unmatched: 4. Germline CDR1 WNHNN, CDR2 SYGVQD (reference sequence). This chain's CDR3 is CATSGGSDNEQFF. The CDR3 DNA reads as TGCGCCACTAGCGGGGGGAGTGACAATGAGCAGTTCTTC.

CDR3 protein: CASTPSGGASTDTQYF. The CDR3 nucleotides read TGTGCCAGCACCCCAAGCGGGGGGGCCAGCACAGATACGCAGTATTTT. The chain couples TRBV5-4 to TRBJ2-3, with TRBD2 identical over 10 bases. Per germline, CDR1 SGHNT and CDR2 YYREEE (reference sequence). V gave up 6 bases and J gave up 0 bases; unmatched junction bases: 7. The CDR3 runs to 16 residues.

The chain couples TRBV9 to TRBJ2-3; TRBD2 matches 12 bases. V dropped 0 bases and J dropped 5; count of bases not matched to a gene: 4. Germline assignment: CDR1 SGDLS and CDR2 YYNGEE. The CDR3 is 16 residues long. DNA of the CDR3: TGTGCCAGCAGCGTAGAACTAGCGGGGGGATTAGATACGCAGTATTTT. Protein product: CASSVELAGGLDTQYF.

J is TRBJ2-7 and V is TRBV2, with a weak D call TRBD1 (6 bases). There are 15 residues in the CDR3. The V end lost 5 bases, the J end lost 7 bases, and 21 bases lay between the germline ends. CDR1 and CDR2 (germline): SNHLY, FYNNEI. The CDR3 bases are TGTGCCAGCAGTACAGGGCTGTCCGGCGTCGGAGAGCAGTACTTC. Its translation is CASSTGLSGVGEQYF.

Here the CDR3 reads CATSRDLPNSPLHF. CDR3 nucleotide sequence: TGTGCCACCAGCAGAGATCTACCTAATTCACCCCTCCACTTT. The chain uses TRBV15 and TRBJ1-6; D uncertain. The ends were cut back, 0 bases at V and 6 bases at J, with 6 bases in the middle. Germline V gives CDR1 LNHNV, CDR2 YYDKDF (reference sequence). This CDR3 has 14 amino acids.

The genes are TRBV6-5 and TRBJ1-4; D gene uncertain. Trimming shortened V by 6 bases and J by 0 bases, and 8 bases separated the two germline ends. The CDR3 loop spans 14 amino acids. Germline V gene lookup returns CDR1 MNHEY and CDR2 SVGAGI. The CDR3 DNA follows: TGTGCCAGCAGAAGGAGTGCAACTAATGAAAAACTGTTTTTT. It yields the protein CASRRSATNEKLFF.

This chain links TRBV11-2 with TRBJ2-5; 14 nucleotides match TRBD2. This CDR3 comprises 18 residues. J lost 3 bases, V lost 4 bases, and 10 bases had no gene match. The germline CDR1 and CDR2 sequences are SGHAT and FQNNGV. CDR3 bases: TGTGCCAGCAGCTCAGGACTAGCGGGGGGCCCGACTAAAGAGACCCAGTACTTC. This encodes CASSSGLAGGPTKETQYF.